This T cell receptor (beta chain) derives from a study of cytomegalovirus exposure and HLA in healthy donors. The CDR3 is 12 amino acids. V was shortened by 2 bases and J by 7 bases, with 9 bases between the two germline ends. The germline gives CDR1 SEHNR, CDR2 FQNEAQ (reference sequence). The table came from immunoSEQ multiplex PCR; TCRdb's copy has only in-frame clones and leaves some out. The sample has 180,000 or so clones; around 83% are singletons. Concerning this clone: Antigen unknown.

Study-level points and caveats: Rarity characterized most TCR sequences, yet some public TCRs appeared in many donors.

What was sequenced was PBMCs. V usage is TRBV7-9 and J usage is TRBJ2-7; possibly TRBD1 for D (5 bases). The sequence derives from a woman aged 25 to 39 in good health and CMV-seropositive. DNA for the CDR3: TGTGCCAGCAGCTTACAGGGTTATGAGCAGTACTTC. Translation: CASSLQGYEQYF.